Listed below are T cell receptor beta chains from one sample, sequenced in a study of monozygotic twins with inflammatory bowel disease. One entry per CDR3 protein, without DNA, is what TCRdb gives after re-calling the 5' RACE reads. The sample is made up of under 130,000 distinct CDR3 sequences, and the top ten hold roughly 1.9% of it. Sequencing input: blood. Receptors were obtained from a human donor with ulcerative colitis or Crohn's disease, or a healthy co-twin of an affected twin (not recorded which). Each CDR3 is given with its conserved first and last residue.

V	J	CDR3
TRBV6-5	TRBJ1-2	CASSYRDSAIYGYTF
TRBV19	TRBJ2-3	CASSIFSGDTQYF
TRBV6-5	TRBJ2-3	CASSTETGTGGTQYF
TRBV12-3/TRBV12-4	TRBJ2-1	CASSLDANEQFF
TRBV5-1	TRBJ2-1	CASSKDSGRGNEQFF
TRBV5-5	TRBJ1-5	CASSLGPNQPQHF
TRBV7-2	TRBJ2-7	CASSLTGGGEQYF
TRBV5-1	TRBJ2-7	CASSLAYGTRWEEQYF
TRBV7-2	TRBJ1-1	CASSFSLNTEAFF
TRBV27	TRBJ2-1	CASSLSGSSGKYNEQFF
TRBV28	TRBJ2-2	CASSLWSSGRAMTGELFF
TRBV12-3/TRBV12-4	TRBJ2-5	CASSSDREWETQYF